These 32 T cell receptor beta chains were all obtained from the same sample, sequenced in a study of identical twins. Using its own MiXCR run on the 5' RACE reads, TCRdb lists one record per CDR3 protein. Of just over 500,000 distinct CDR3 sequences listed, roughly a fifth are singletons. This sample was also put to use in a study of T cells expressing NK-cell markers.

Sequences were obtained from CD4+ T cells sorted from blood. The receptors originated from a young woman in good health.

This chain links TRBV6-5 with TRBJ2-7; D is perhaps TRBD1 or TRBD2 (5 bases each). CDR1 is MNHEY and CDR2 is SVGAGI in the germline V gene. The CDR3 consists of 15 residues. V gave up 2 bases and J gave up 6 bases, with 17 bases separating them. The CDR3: CASSYVSAGAPEQYF. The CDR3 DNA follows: TGTGCCAGCAGTTACGTCTCCGCCGGGGCTCCCGAGCAGTACTTC.

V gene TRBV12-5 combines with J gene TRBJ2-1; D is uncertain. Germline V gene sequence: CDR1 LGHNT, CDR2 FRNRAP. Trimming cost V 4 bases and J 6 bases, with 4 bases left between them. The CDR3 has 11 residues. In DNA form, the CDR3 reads TGTGCTAGTGGTTGGCTCAATGAGCAGTTCTTC. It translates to CASGWLNEQFF.

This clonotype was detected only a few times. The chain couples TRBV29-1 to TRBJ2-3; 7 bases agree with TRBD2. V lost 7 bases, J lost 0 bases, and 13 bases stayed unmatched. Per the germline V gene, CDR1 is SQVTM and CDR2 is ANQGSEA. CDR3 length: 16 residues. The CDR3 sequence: CSDLPQSGTSTDTQYF. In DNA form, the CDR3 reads TGCAGCGATCTCCCCCAAAGCGGGACGAGCACAGATACGCAGTATTTT.

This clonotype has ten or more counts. This chain's CDR3 is CSASDRVMTDTQYF. The CDR3 DNA sequence: TGCAGCGCCTCAGACAGGGTGATGACAGATACGCAGTATTTT. V gene TRBV29-1 combines with J gene TRBJ2-3, with 7 bases that match TRBD1. V dropped 7 bases and J dropped 3; count of bases not matched to a gene: 10. The V gene's germline CDR1 is SQVTM and CDR2 ANQGSEA. The CDR3 loop spans 14 amino acids.

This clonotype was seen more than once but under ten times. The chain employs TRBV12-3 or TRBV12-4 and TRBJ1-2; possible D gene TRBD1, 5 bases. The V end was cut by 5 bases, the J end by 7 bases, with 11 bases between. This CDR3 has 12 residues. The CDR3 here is CASSRGRSGYTF. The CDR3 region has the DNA TGTGCCAGCAGTAGGGGACGCTCTGGCTACACCTTC.

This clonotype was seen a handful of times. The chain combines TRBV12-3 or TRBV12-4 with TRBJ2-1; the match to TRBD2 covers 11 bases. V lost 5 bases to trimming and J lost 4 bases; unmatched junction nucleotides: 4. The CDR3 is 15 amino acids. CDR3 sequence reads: CASSASGGTYNEQFF. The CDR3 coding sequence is TGTGCCAGCAGTGCTAGCGGGGGGACGTACAATGAGCAGTTCTTC.

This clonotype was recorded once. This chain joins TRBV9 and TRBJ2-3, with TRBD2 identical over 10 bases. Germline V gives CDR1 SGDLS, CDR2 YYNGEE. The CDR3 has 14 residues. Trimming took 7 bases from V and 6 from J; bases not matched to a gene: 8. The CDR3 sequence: CASGEREGLDTQYF. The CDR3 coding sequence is TGTGCCAGCGGCGAGCGGGAGGGCCTGGATACGCAGTATTTT.

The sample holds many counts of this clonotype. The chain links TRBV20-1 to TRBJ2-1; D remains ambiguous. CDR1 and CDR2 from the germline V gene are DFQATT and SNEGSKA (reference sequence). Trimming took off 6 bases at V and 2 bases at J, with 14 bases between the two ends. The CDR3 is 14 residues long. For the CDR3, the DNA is TGCAGTGCAAGCAGGACGCGCACCTACAATGAGCAGTTCTTC. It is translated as CSASRTRTYNEQFF.

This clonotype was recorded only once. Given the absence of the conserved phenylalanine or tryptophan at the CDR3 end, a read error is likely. The CDR3: CASTPGAVGAEQYY. The CDR3 nucleotides are TGCGCCAGCACCCCGGGAGCGGTAGGGGCCGAGCAGTACTAC. This sequence joins TRBV10-2 and TRBJ2-7; possibly TRBD2 for D (6 bases). The CDR3 consists of 14 residues. Trimming took off 7 bases at V and 6 bases at J, with 19 bases between the two ends. Germline V lookup: CDR1 WSHSY, CDR2 SAAADI.

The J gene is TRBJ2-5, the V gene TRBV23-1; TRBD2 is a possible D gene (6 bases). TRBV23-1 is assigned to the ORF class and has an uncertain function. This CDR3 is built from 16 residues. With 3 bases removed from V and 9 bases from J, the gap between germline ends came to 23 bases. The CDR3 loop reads CASSHQYSDTWGAQYF. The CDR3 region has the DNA TGCGCCAGCAGTCATCAATATTCGGACACTTGGGGGGCCCAGTACTTC.

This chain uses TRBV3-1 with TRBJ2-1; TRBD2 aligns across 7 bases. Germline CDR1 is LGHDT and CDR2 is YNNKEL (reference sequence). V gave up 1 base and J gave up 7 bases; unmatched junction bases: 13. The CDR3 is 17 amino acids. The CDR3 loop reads CASSQGYRLAVGNEQFF. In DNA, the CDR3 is TGTGCCAGCAGCCAAGGATATCGCCTAGCGGTGGGAAATGAGCAGTTCTTC.

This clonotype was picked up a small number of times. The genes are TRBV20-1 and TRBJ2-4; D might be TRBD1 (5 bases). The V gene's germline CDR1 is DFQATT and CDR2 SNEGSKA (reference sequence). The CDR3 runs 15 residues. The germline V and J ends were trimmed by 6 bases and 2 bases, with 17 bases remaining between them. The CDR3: CSADGHVGSKNIQYF. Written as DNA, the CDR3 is TGCAGTGCGGACGGACACGTCGGATCCAAAAACATTCAGTACTTC.

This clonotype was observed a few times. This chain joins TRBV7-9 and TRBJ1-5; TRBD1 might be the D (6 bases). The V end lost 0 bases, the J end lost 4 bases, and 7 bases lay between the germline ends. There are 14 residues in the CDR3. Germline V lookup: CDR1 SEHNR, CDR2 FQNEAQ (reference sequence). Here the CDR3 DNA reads TGTGCCAGCAGCTTAGCGACAGGTAATCAGCCCCAGCATTTT. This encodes CASSLATGNQPQHF.

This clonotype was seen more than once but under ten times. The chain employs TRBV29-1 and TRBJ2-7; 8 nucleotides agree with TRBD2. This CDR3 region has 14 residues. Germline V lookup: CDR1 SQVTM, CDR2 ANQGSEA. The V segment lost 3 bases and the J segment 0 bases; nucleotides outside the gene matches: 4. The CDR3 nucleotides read TGCAGCGTTGATGGCGGGAGGTCCTCCTACGAGCAGTACTTC. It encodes CSVDGGRSSYEQYF.

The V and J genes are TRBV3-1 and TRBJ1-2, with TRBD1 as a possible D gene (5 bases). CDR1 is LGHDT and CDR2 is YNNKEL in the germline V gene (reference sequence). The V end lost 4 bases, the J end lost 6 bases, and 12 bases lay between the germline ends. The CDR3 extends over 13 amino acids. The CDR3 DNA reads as TGTGCCAGCAGCCGAGGCAGGGCGGATGGCTACACCTTC. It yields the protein CASSRGRADGYTF.

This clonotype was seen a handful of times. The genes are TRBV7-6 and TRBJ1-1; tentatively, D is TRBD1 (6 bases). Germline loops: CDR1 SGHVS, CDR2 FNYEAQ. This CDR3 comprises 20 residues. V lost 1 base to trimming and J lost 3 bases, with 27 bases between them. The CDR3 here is CASSLEGPLYSRGDDTEAFF. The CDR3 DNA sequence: TGTGCCAGCAGCTTAGAAGGCCCTCTGTATAGCAGGGGTGACGACACTGAAGCTTTCTTT.

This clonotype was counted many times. The CDR3 nucleotides are TGTGCCAGCAGCCTGGTGGTCACAAGAAGGTCCGAAGCTTTCTTT. It translates to CASSLVVTRRSEAFF. This chain connects TRBV6-1 to TRBJ1-1; D gene ambiguous. This CDR3 contains 15 residues. The ends were cut back, 6 bases at V and 8 bases at J, with 22 bases in the middle. Per germline, CDR1 MNHNS and CDR2 SASEGT.

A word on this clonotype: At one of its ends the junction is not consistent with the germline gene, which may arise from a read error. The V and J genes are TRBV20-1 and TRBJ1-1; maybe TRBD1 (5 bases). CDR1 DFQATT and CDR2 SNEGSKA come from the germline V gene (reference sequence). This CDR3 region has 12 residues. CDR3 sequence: CSARVTGRLTIF. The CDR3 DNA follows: TGCAGTGCTAGGGTGACGGGACGTTTGACAATCTTT.

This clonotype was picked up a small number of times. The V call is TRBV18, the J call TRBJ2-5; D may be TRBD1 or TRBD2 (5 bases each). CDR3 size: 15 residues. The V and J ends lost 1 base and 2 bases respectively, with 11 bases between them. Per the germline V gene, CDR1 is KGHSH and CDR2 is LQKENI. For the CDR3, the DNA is TGTGCCAGCTCACCACTCCGGGACGGACAAGAGACCCAGTACTTC. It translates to CASSPLRDGQETQYF.

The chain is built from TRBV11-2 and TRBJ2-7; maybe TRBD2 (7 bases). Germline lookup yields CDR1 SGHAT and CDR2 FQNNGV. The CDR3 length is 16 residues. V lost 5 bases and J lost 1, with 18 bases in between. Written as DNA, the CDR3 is TGTGCCAGCAGCCCCCTTGGGGGGGCCGGGTCCTACGAGCAGTACTTC. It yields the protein CASSPLGGAGSYEQYF.

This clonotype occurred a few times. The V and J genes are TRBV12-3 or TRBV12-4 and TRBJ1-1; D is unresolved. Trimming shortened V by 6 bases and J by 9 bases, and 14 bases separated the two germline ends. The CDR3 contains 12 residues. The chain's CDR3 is CASSRASGQAFF. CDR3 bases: TGTGCCAGCAGCCGTGCTTCGGGTCAAGCTTTCTTT.

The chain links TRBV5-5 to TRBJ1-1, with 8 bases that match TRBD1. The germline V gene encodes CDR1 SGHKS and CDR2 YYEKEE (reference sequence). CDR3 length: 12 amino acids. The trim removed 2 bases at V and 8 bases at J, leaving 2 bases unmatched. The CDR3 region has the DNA TGTGCCAGCAGCTTTTGGGACAGGGAAGCTTTCTTT. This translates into CASSFWDREAFF. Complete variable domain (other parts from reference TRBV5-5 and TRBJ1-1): DAGVTQSPTHLIKTRGQQVTLRCSPISGHKSVSWYQQVLGQGPQFIFQYYEKEERGRGNFPDRFSARQFPNYSSELNVNALLLGDSALYLCASSFWDREAFFGQGTRLTVV.

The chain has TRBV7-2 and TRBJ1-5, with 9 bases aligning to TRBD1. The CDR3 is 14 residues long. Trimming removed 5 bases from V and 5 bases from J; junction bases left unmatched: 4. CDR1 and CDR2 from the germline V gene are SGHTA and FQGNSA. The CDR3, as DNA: TGTGCCAGCAGCGTGACAGGGGGGTATCAGCCCCAGCATTTT. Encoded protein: CASSVTGGYQPQHF.

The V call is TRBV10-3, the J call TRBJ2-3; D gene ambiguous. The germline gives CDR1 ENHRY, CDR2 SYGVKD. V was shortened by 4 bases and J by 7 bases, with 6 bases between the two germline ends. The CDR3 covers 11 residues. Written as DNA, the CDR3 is TGTGCCATCAGTGCGGAACATACGCAGTATTTT. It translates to CAISAEHTQYF.

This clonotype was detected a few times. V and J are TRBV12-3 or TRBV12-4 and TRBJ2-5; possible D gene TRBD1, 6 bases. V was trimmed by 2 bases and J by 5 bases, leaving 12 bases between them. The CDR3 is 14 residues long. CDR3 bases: TGTGCCAGCAGTTTAACTTTAGGGGGTGAGACCCAGTACTTC. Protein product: CASSLTLGGETQYF.

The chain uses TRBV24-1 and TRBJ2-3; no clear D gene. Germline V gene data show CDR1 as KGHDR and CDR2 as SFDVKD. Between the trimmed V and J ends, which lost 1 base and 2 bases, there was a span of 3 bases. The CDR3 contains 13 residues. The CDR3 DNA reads TGTGCCACCAGTGATTTTTCCACAGATACGCAGTATTTT. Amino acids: CATSDFSTDTQYF.

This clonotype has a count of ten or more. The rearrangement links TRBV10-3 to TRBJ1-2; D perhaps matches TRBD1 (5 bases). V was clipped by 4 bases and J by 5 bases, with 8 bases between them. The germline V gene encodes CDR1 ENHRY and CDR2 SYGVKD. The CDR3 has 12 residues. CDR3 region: CAISVSGYGYTF. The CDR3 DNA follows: TGTGCCATCAGTGTGTCAGGGTATGGCTACACCTTC.

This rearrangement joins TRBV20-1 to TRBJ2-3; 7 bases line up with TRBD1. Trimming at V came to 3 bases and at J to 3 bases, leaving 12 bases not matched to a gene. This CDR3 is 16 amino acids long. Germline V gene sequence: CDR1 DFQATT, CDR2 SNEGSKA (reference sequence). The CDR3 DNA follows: TGCAGTGCTAGTAGGGGGCAGGTCCCGGGAACAGATACGCAGTATTTT. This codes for CSASRGQVPGTDTQYF.

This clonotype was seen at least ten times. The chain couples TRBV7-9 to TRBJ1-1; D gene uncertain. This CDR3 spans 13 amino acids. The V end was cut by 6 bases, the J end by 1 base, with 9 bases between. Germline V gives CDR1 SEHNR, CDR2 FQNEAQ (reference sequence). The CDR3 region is CASSFSANTEAFF. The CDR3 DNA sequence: TGTGCCAGCAGTTTCTCAGCGAACACTGAAGCTTTCTTT.

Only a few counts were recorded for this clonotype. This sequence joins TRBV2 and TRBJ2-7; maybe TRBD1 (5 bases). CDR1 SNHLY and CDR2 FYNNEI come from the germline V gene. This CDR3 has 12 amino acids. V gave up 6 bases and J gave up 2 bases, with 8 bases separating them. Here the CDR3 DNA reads TGTGCCAGCAGGGACAATACCTACGAGCAGTACTTC. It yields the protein CASRDNTYEQYF.

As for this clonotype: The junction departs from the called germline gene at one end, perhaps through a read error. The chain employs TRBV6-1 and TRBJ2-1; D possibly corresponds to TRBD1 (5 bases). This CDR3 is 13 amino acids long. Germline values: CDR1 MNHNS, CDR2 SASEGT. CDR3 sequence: CASSPDTYNEEFF. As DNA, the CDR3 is TGTGCCAGCAGCCCGGACACCTACAATGAGGAGTTCTTC.

CDR3 amino acids: CASSTGTAFYGYTF. The CDR3 bases are TGCGCCAGCAGCACTGGGACAGCTTTTTATGGCTACACCTTC. This chain joins TRBV5-1 and TRBJ1-2; 7 nucleotides line up with TRBD1. This CDR3 contains 14 residues. The junction had 8 bases not matched to a gene; V was cut back by 4 bases and J by 5 bases. CDR1 is SGHRS and CDR2 is YFSETQ in the germline V gene.